This T cell receptor beta chain was recovered during a study of blood T cell repertoires in COVID-19. Study details: The analysed material was cDNA or gDNA that came from T cells, B-cell-depleted T cells, or PBMCs.

The authors' processing: Estimates of nucleated cell counts were drawn from the amplification of reference gene primers. Clones were sequenced by immunoSEQ multiplex PCR, and TCRdb holds only the in-frame ones, with some missing. V and J calls and clone size come straight from that table; D and trimming were deduced from the DNA. The data hold about 100,000 clones, with roughly 86% observed a single time. Trimming pared 0 bases from V and 5 bases from J, leaving 14 bases between. Germline loops: CDR1 SGHRS, CDR2 YFSETQ. This CDR3 is built from 15 residues. The receptor's source is a woman aged 60 to 75 in a cohort sampled during active or convalescent COVID-19. V usage is TRBV5-1 and J usage is TRBJ1-1; D is ambiguous. Material: peripheral blood. The CDR3 region has the DNA TGCGCCAGCAGCTTGGACTCCCATAGCGGAACTGAAGCTTTCTTT. Translated: CASSLDSHSGTEAFF.